The TCR beta chain described here comes from a study of CD4 T cell repertoires in COVID-19 listed by TCRdb under 2021. Broadly, across the study: To analyze cross-reactivity, CFSE-low cells were expanded with IL-2 for less than 13 days and then labeled again and restimulated with spike proteins from other coronaviruses. The study characterized naturally processed CD4+ T cell responses to SARS-CoV-2 spike and nucleoprotein in COVID-19-recovered individuals, using TCR Vbeta sequencing to assess clonal composition. In a few recovered individuals, the TCR Vbeta repertoire of SARS-CoV-2-reactive T cells was analyzed at the subset level.

The germline V gene specifies SGHAT as CDR1 and FQNNGV as CDR2. Trimming removed 0 bases from V and 0 bases from J, leaving 6 bases between the germline ends. The CDR3 holds 14 amino acids from the cysteine to the phenylalanine. Left in the record is the CDR3 DNA by itself, 42 bases read in frame from the first base. Read against the paper, the sample's time point label means: sample from a COVID-19-recovered individual after infection. Patients who had recovered from mild-to-severe COVID-19 served as donors. Memory T cell samples that were not cultured were sequenced immediately after ex vivo isolation. CD4+ total memory, central memory, effector memory and circulating T follicular helper cells were isolated from peripheral blood mononuclear cells. About this clone itself: This receptor's antigen is unknown. Base-call qualities are not available, and no considerably larger clone is one nucleotide away.

Receptor amplification or capture employed the immunoSEQ multiplex PCR assay. In the authors' own workflow: Repertoire overlap between subsets was quantified using the Chao-Jaccard similarity index and counts of shared clonotypes. The clones in this table, taken by TCRdb from immuneACCESS, are in-frame only. Not every clone is retained; where verified, under half of the shortfall comes from an unresolved V gene, and the cause of the rest is unknown. V and J calls and clone size come straight from that table; D and trimming were deduced from the DNA. The table for this sample lists over 75,000 clones; 80% to 90% of them were counted only once. Of the sample, roughly 0.58% falls within the top ten clones. The paper as a whole reports these results and caveats: Several of the most expanded SARS-CoV-2-reactive clonotypes were present in two or all three memory subsets, which suggests intraclonal diversification. Between roughly 6.5 and 28% of SARS-CoV-2 clonotypes were also detected in SARS-CoV and/or HKU1 spike-stimulated secondary cultures, consistent with cross-reactivity.

Source: CD4+ T cells from peripheral blood, taken after recovery from COVID-19. The TCR comes from a human donor who had COVID-19. The sequence links TRBV11-2 to TRBJ2-7, with no confident D gene call. This receptor has the CDR3 CASSLDRSSYEQYF. Here is the DNA: TGTGCCAGCAGCTTAGATAGGAGCTCCTACGAGCAGTACTTC.